This T cell receptor beta chain comes out of a study of T cell responses to AZD1222 COVID-19 vaccine. Remarks on this clone: Its antigen is not known.

Sequencing was performed with immunoSEQ multiplex PCR; in TCRdb, only in-frame clones are kept and a portion is missing. The sample yields some 150,000 clones, roughly nine tenths seen once. The J segment lost 5 bases and the V segment lost 5 bases, leaving 9 bases of the junction unmatched. CDR3 size: 15 residues. Germline-derived CDR1 and CDR2 are KGHSH and LQKENI. Overall study results and limits: Spike-specific TCRs gained breadth and depth after people received two AZD1222 doses. Spike-spanning, vaccine-associated CD4 TCRs were dominant at 160-218 and 743-854.

The sequence was obtained from an adult who had recovered from COVID-19. The genes are TRBV18 and TRBJ1-5; 7 bases agree with TRBD1. The source was peripheral blood, collected after recovery from COVID-19. In DNA, the CDR3 is TGTGCCAGCTCAGAACGACAGGGCGCGGATCAGCCCCAGCATTTT. Amino acid sequence: CASSERQGADQPQHF.